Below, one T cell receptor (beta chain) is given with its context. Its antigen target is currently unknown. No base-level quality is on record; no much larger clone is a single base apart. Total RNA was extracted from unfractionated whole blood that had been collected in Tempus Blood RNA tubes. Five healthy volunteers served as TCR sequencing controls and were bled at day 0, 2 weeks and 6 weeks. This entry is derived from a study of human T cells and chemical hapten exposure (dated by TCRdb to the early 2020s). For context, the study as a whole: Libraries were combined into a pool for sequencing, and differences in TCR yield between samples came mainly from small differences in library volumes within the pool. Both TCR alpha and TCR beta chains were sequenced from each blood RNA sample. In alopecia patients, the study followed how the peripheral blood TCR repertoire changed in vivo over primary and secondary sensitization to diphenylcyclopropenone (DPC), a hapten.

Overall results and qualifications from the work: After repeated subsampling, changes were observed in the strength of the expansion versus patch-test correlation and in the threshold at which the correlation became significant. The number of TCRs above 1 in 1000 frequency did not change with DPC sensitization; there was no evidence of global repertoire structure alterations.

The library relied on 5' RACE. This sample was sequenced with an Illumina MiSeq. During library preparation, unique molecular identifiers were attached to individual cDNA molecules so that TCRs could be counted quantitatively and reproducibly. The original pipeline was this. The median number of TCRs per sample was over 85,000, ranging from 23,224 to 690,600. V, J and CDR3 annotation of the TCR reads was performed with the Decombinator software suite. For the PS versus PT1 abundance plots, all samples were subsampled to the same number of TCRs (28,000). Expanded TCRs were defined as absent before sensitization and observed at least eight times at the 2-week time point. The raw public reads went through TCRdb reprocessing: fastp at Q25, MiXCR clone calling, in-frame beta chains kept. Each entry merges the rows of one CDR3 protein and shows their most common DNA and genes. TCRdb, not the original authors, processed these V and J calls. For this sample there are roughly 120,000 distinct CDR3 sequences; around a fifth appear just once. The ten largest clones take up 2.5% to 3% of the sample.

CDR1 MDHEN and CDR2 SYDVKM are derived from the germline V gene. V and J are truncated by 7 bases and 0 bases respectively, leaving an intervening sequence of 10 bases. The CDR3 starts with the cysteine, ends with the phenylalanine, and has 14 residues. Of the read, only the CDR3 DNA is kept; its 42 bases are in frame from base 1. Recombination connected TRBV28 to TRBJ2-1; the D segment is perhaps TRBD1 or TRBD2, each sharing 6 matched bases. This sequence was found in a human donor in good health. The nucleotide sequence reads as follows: TGTGCCAGCAAGGGGGGAAGCTCCTACAATGAGCAGTTCTTC. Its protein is CASKGGSSYNEQFF.